Following are 15 T cell receptor beta chains from one sample sequenced in a study of cytomegalovirus exposure and HLA in healthy donors. The PCR employed 60 Vbeta primers together with 13 Jbeta primers. This table comes from immunoSEQ multiplex PCR, and its TCRdb copy is limited to in-frame clones, with some not included. The sample carries some 65,000 clones, 62% recorded once. The specimen sequenced was PBMCs. These receptor sequences come from a man aged 25-45 years in good health and CMV-seronegative.

The chain couples TRBV27 to TRBJ1-5; 8 bases map to TRBD1. With V trimmed by 6 bases and J by 4 bases, 5 bases remained unmatched. There are 14 residues in the CDR3. Germline-derived CDR1 and CDR2 are MNHEY and SMNVEV (reference sequence). CDR3 region: CASSPRTGNQPQHF. The DNA of the CDR3 is TGTGCCAGCAGCCCTCGGACAGGGAATCAGCCCCAGCATTTT.

This clone was seen a handful of times. V gene TRBV4-2 combines with J gene TRBJ2-1, with 11 bases aligning to TRBD1. The CDR3 has 16 amino acids. The germline CDR1 and CDR2 sequences are LGHNA and YNFKEQ. V lost 0 bases and J lost 6; bases outside the gene matches: 4. CDR3: CASSQDPGTGGNEQFF. In DNA, the CDR3 is TGTGCCAGCAGCCAAGATCCCGGGACAGGGGGCAATGAGCAGTTCTTC.

This sequence joins TRBV7-9 and TRBJ1-2; maybe TRBD1 (5 bases). V gave up 5 bases and J gave up 1 base, with 14 bases separating them. Germline V gives CDR1 SEHNR, CDR2 FQNEAQ (reference sequence). The CDR3 has 15 amino acids. The chain's CDR3 is CASSRTLTDNYGYTF. The CDR3 DNA is TGTGCCAGCAGCCGCACCCTGACAGATAACTATGGCTACACCTTC.

This clone was detected only a few times. The chain carries TRBV5-4 and TRBJ2-1; a weak D match, TRBD2 (6 bases). Per the germline V gene, CDR1 is SGHNT and CDR2 is YYREEE (reference sequence). V shed 4 bases and J shed 11 bases, with 16 bases lying between them. The CDR3 is 13 residues long. Written as DNA, the CDR3 is TGTGCCAGCAGCGGGGAAAGCCTAGCGAAGCAGTTCTTC. It yields the protein CASSGESLAKQFF.

The CDR3 protein is CASSQVVSGGSTDTQYF. DNA of the CDR3: TGTGCCAGCAGCCAAGTGGTTAGCGGGGGGAGCACAGATACGCAGTATTTT. The rearrangement links TRBV4-2 to TRBJ2-3, with 10 bases fitting TRBD2. The CDR3 runs to 17 residues. V trimming: 1 base; J trimming: 0 bases; junction bases outside the gene matches: 4. Germline V gives CDR1 LGHNA, CDR2 YNFKEQ.

In this sample, this clone turned up a few times. The CDR3 sequence is CASSQVSSGLAGSAGETQYF. CDR3 nucleotide sequence: TGCGCCAGCAGCCAAGTCTCCTCGGGACTAGCGGGATCAGCGGGGGAGACCCAGTACTTC. The J gene is TRBJ2-5, the V gene TRBV4-1; 13 bases agree with TRBD2. With 1 base clipped from V and 5 bases from J, the junction kept 16 bases outside the gene matches. The germline gives CDR1 MGHRA, CDR2 YSYEKL. This CDR3 is built from 20 residues.

This clone came up a few times. V and J are TRBV10-1 and TRBJ1-1; possible D gene TRBD1, 6 bases. CDR3 size: 15 residues. With 7 bases removed from V and 0 bases from J, the gap between germline ends came to 15 bases. Germline V gene lookup returns CDR1 WNHNN and CDR2 SYGVQD (reference sequence). CDR3 sequence (DNA): TGCGCCAGCACTCGACAGGCCGAAGTGAACACTGAAGCTTTCTTT. Translation gives CASTRQAEVNTEAFF.

The chain carries TRBV4-2 and TRBJ1-1; no definite D call. CDR1 is LGHNA, CDR2 YNFKEQ, per germline. Trimming cost V 4 bases and J 0 bases, with 18 bases left between them. The CDR3 is 17 residues long. The DNA of the CDR3 is TGTGCCAGCAGCCGGGCGGGTTCGGTCCATATGAACACTGAAGCTTTCTTT. Translated: CASSRAGSVHMNTEAFF.

This chain joins TRBV29-1 and TRBJ1-1; the match to TRBD1 covers 7 bases. The CDR3 is 13 amino acids. Per the germline V gene, CDR1 is SQVTM and CDR2 is ANQGSEA. CDR3 nucleotides: TGCACCCCGGGACAGAGCTTTAACACTGAAGCTTTCTTT. It codes for CTPGQSFNTEAFF.

The chain has TRBV7-2 and TRBJ2-7; 9 positions match TRBD1. The CDR3 is made up of 15 amino acids. Germline V gene sequence: CDR1 SGHTA, CDR2 FQGNSA. V lost 1 base, J lost 3 bases, and 4 bases stayed unmatched. The CDR3 sequence: CASSLGGQGGYEQYF. The CDR3 DNA sequence: TGTGCCAGCAGCTTAGGGGGACAGGGTGGCTACGAGCAGTACTTC.

A few counts support this clone. V is TRBV7-9 and J is TRBJ2-7; TRBD1 is a possible D gene (6 bases). The CDR3 has 14 residues. Trimming shortened V by 3 bases and J by 4 bases, and 13 bases separated the two germline ends. In germline, CDR1 is SEHNR, CDR2 FQNEAQ (reference sequence). The CDR3 sequence: CASSFTGQGYEQYF. DNA for the CDR3: TGTGCCAGCAGCTTCACAGGGCAGGGGTACGAGCAGTACTTC.

The V call is TRBV7-9, the J call TRBJ2-5; D possibly corresponds to TRBD2 (6 bases). V shed 5 bases and J shed 3 bases, with 16 bases lying between them. This CDR3 spans 15 amino acids. Germline assignment: CDR1 SEHNR and CDR2 FQNEAQ (reference sequence). The chain's CDR3 is CASSPWTNEKETQYF. CDR3 in DNA: TGTGCCAGCAGCCCTTGGACTAATGAAAAAGAGACCCAGTACTTC. The full variable domain, completed using reference TRBV7-9 and TRBJ2-5, is DTGVSQNPRHKITKRGQNVTFRCDPISEHNRLYWYRQTLGQGPEFLTYFQNEAQLEKSRLLSDRFSAERPKGSFSTLEIQRTEQGDSAMYLCASSPWTNEKETQYFGPGTRLLVL.

This clone appeared a few times. The chain links TRBV9 to TRBJ2-6, with D possibly TRBD2 on 6 matching bases. With 0 bases removed from V and 12 bases from J, the gap between germline ends came to 13 bases. Germline-derived CDR1 and CDR2 are SGDLS and YYNGEE. This CDR3 region has 14 residues. DNA of the CDR3: TGTGCCAGCAGCGTAGGCGGGACTTCCCGCGTCCTGACTTTC. Translated: CASSVGGTSRVLTF.

The chain links TRBV4-1 to TRBJ1-4; no firm D call. Trimming removed 0 bases from V and 4 bases from J, with 9 bases in between. In germline, CDR1 is MGHRA, CDR2 YSYEKL. The CDR3 has 15 residues. The CDR3 sequence: CASSQDNGFNEKLFF. The CDR3, as DNA: TGCGCCAGCAGCCAAGATAACGGGTTTAATGAAAAACTGTTTTTT.

The chain has TRBV18 and TRBJ2-3, with no clear D. Trimming stripped 2 bases from V and 4 bases from J, with 4 bases between. Germline V gives CDR1 KGHSH, CDR2 LQKENI. The CDR3 consists of 12 residues. CDR3 DNA sequence: TGTGCCAGCTCACCAGAGGCAGATACGCAGTATTTT. Translating gives CASSPEADTQYF.